This record looks at one T cell receptor (beta chain) sequence and its context. Original analysis: It was from reference gene primer amplification that nucleated cell counts were estimated. Repertoires were generated with immunoSEQ multiplex PCR, while TCRdb's copy carries only in-frame clones and drops some. V and J calls and clone size come straight from that table; D and trimming were deduced from the DNA. The sample has over 150,000 clones, about 88% seen once. The germline CDR1 and CDR2 sequences are SNHLY and FYNNEI. The CDR3 runs to 14 residues. With 8 bases clipped from V and 6 bases from J, the junction kept 8 bases outside the gene matches. The data were taken from a study of blood T cell repertoires in COVID-19. About the research overall: In each case, the material was cDNA or gDNA derived from T cells, B-cell-depleted T cells, or PBMCs.

The clonotype originates from a man aged 40-49 years with acute or convalescent COVID-19. Source material: peripheral blood. The J gene is TRBJ2-1, the V gene TRBV2; 9 bases map to TRBD1. This CDR3 is CASGWDRVTNEQFF. DNA of the CDR3: TGTGCCAGCGGTTGGGACAGGGTTACCAATGAGCAGTTCTTC.